These 24 T cell receptor beta chains were sequenced from one sample in a study of cytomegalovirus exposure and HLA in healthy donors. It was with 60 Vbeta and 13 Jbeta primers that the PCR ran. TCRdb's copy holds only in-frame clones and misses some; the assay was immunoSEQ multiplex PCR. Among 95,000 to 150,000 clones listed, more than 60% were seen once. Source material: PBMCs. The receptor set was obtained from a man aged 18 to 30 in good health and CMV-seronegative.

The V and J genes are TRBV4-1 and TRBJ2-5; weak D call: TRBD2 (6 bases). This CDR3 is built from 16 residues. The V and J ends lost 0 bases and 0 bases respectively, with 11 bases between them. Germline V gene sequence: CDR1 MGHRA, CDR2 YSYEKL. The CDR3 spells CASSQEPERDQETQYF. In nucleotides, the CDR3 is TGCGCCAGCAGCCAAGAACCCGAGCGGGACCAAGAGACCCAGTACTTC.

This clone was counted between two and nine times. The chain carries TRBV6-6 and TRBJ1-2; D ambiguous. The CDR3 contains 14 residues. The V end lost 2 bases, the J end lost 6 bases, and 13 bases lay between the germline ends. Per the germline V gene, CDR1 is MNHNY and CDR2 is SVGAGI (reference sequence). The CDR3 protein is CASSYDKPTNGYTF. CDR3 sequence (DNA): TGTGCCAGCAGTTACGACAAGCCGACGAATGGCTACACCTTC.

This clone was seen more than once but under ten times. The rearrangement joins TRBV6-5 to TRBJ2-7, with TRBD2 matching 8 bases. Unmatched junction bases numbered 12, after V lost 1 base and J lost 7 bases. The CDR3 is 16 residues long. Per germline, CDR1 MNHEY and CDR2 SVGAGI. As DNA, the CDR3 is TGTGCCAGCAGTTACTTTAACGTTGCGGGGGGAGGTGAGCAGTACTTC. Protein: CASSYFNVAGGGEQYF.

In its sample, this clone was seen a few times. The chain uses TRBV29-1 and TRBJ1-1; the match to TRBD1 covers 11 bases. This CDR3 is 14 amino acids long. The J segment lost 5 bases and the V segment lost 4 bases, leaving 6 bases of the junction unmatched. Germline-derived CDR1 and CDR2 are SQVTM and ANQGSEA. The CDR3 nucleotides read TGCAGCGTTGTAACGGGACAGGGGGAGACTGAAGCTTTCTTT. Translated, it gives CSVVTGQGETEAFF.

This clone was seen a few times. V usage is TRBV28 and J usage is TRBJ1-5; the match to TRBD1 covers 8 bases. Per the germline V gene, CDR1 is MDHEN and CDR2 is SYDVKM. Germline trimming cut 5 bases from V and 6 bases from J; bases unmatched to any gene: 12. CDR3 length equals 16 residues. CDR3 DNA sequence: TGTGCCAGCAGTCCCTCCGACCCGGGACAGGTTCAGCCCCAGCATTTT. This codes for CASSPSDPGQVQPQHF. Looking up the rest from reference TRBV28 and TRBJ1-5 gives the full variable domain: DVKVTQSSRYLVKRTGEKVFLECVQDMDHENMFWYRQDPGLGLRLIYFSYDVKMKEKGDIPEGYSVSREKKERFSLILESASTNQTSMYLCASSPSDPGQVQPQHFGDGTRLSIL.

There are a few counts of this clone. The chain combines TRBV6-1 with TRBJ1-5; D unclear. This CDR3 comprises 13 residues. Trimming pared 2 bases from V and 4 bases from J, leaving 6 bases between. Germline V CDR1 and CDR2: MNHNS, SASEGT. CDR3 coding DNA: TGTGCCAGCAGTGAACAGGCGAATCAGCCCCAGCATTTT. It codes for CASSEQANQPQHF.

This clone was seen a single time. The chain recombines TRBV7-7 with TRBJ2-3; a weak D match, TRBD2 (5 bases). The CDR3 covers 14 residues. Trimming pared 0 bases from V and 1 base from J, leaving 5 bases between. From germline, CDR1 is SSHAT and CDR2 FNYEAQ (reference sequence). CDR3 in amino acids: CASSLAGGTDTQYF. As DNA, the CDR3 is TGTGCCAGCAGCTTAGCCGGGGGCACAGATACGCAGTATTTT.

This clone came up once. This chain joins TRBV12-5 and TRBJ2-6; D remains ambiguous. The CDR3 has 17 amino acids. Germline lookup yields CDR1 LGHNT and CDR2 FRNRAP. V was shortened by 4 bases and J by 0 bases, with 13 bases between the two germline ends. For the CDR3, the DNA is TGTGCTAGTGGTTCCACCAACACCCGCTCTGGGGCCAACGTCCTGACTTTC. Translating it yields CASGSTNTRSGANVLTF. The whole variable domain, filled in from reference TRBV12-5 and TRBJ2-6, reads DARVTQTPRHKVTEMGQEVTMRCQPILGHNTVFWYRQTMMQGLELLAYFRNRAPLDDSGMPKDRFSAEMPDATLATLKIQPSEPRDSAVYFCASGSTNTRSGANVLTFGAGSRLTVL.

The rearrangement links TRBV14 to TRBJ1-1; D unresolved. The CDR3 contains 14 residues. The germline V gene encodes CDR1 SGHDN and CDR2 FVKESK. V shed 4 bases and J shed 0 bases, with 9 bases lying between them. CDR3 sequence: CASSPVAMNTEAFF. The CDR3 nucleotides are TGTGCCAGCAGCCCTGTTGCGATGAACACTGAAGCTTTCTTT.

Only a few counts were recorded for this clone. V and J are TRBV18 and TRBJ2-7, with D maybe TRBD2 (7 bases). The length of the CDR3 is 16 residues. Germline lookup yields CDR1 KGHSH and CDR2 LQKENI. V gave up 3 bases and J gave up 0 bases, with 15 bases separating them. CDR3 in DNA: TGTGCCAGCTCACCGACCGGGGGGCGGGGCTCCTACGAGCAGTACTTC. Amino acid sequence: CASSPTGGRGSYEQYF. Filled out from reference TRBV18 and TRBJ2-7, the complete variable domain reads NAGVMQNPRHLVRRRGQEARLRCSPMKGHSHVYWYRQLPEEGLKFMVYLQKENIIDESGMPKERFSAEFPKEGPSILRIQQVVRGDSAAYFCASSPTGGRGSYEQYFGPGTRLTVT.

The V and J genes are TRBV9 and TRBJ2-2; tentative D call: TRBD2 (6 bases). This CDR3 contains 14 residues. The germline V gene encodes CDR1 SGDLS and CDR2 YYNGEE. V lost 2 bases, J lost 7 bases, and 12 bases lay in between. The CDR3 nucleotides read TGTGCCAGCAGCGTTGGGGGGATGGACGGGGAGCTGTTTTTT. It yields the protein CASSVGGMDGELFF.

This clone was picked up a small number of times. The rearrangement uses TRBV10-3 and TRBJ2-2, with 9 bases lining up with TRBD1. The ends lost 5 bases at V and 2 bases at J; junction bases unmatched: 12. The CDR3 runs to 18 residues. CDR1 and CDR2 from the germline V gene are ENHRY and SYGVKD. CDR3 in amino acids: CAISKHKGTGSNTGELFF. CDR3 coding DNA: TGTGCCATCAGTAAACATAAGGGGACAGGGAGTAACACCGGGGAGCTGTTTTTT.

The chain has TRBV7-8 and TRBJ2-1; 8 bases fit TRBD2. The CDR3 is 14 residues long. The V and J ends lost 5 bases and 6 bases, in that order; junction bases with no gene match: 6. Germline loops: CDR1 SGHVS, CDR2 FQNEAQ. The DNA of the CDR3 is TGTGCCAGCAGCAGACTAGCGTCGCTCAATGAGCAGTTCTTC. It encodes CASSRLASLNEQFF.

The gene calls are TRBV29-1 and TRBJ2-7; 8 bases are shared with TRBD1. The CDR3 spans 15 residues. The junction had 11 bases not matched to a gene; V was cut back by 3 bases and J by 4 bases. Germline CDR1 SQVTM, CDR2 ANQGSEA. This chain's CDR3 is CSVEGPTGENYEQYF. Here the CDR3 DNA reads TGCAGCGTTGAGGGCCCGACAGGGGAGAATTACGAGCAGTACTTC.

The V call is TRBV14, the J call TRBJ1-4, with D hard to call. Looked up from germline, CDR1 is SGHDN and CDR2 is FVKESK. This CDR3 has 16 residues. V lost 2 bases and J 8 bases, leaving 18 bases between the germline ends. Here the CDR3 reads CASSQLGPRMYEKLFF. Written as DNA, the CDR3 is TGTGCCAGCAGCCAACTGGGCCCTCGGATGTACGAAAAACTGTTTTTT. Full variable domain (rest looked up from reference TRBV14 and TRBJ1-4): EAGVTQFPSHSVIEKGQTVTLRCDPISGHDNLYWYRRVMGKEIKFLLHFVKESKQDESGMPNNRFLAERTGGTYSTLKVQPAELEDSGVYFCASSQLGPRMYEKLFFGSGTQLSVL.

V usage is TRBV5-4 and J usage is TRBJ2-3; possibly TRBD2 for D (5 bases). Germline lookup yields CDR1 SGHNT and CDR2 YYREEE (reference sequence). This CDR3 spans 15 amino acids. With 1 base removed from V and 3 bases from J, the gap between germline ends came to 12 bases. The CDR3 sequence: CASSLPPGITDTQYF. CDR3 in DNA: TGTGCCAGCAGCTTGCCTCCGGGAATAACAGATACGCAGTATTTT.

The sample holds a few counts of this clone. The chain joins TRBV7-2 to TRBJ2-7; 10 nucleotides line up with TRBD1. J gave up 3 bases and V 1 base, and 6 bases lay outside the gene matches. CDR1 and CDR2 (germline): SGHTA, FQGNSA. The CDR3 contains 16 residues. For the CDR3, the DNA is TGTGCCAGCAGCTTAGTGGGGGGACAGGGGTACTACGAGCAGTACTTC. Translated, it gives CASSLVGGQGYYEQYF.

V is TRBV19 and J is TRBJ2-6; 11 bases map to TRBD1. The V and J ends lost 4 bases and 3 bases, in that order; junction bases with no gene match: 5. The CDR3 length is 17 residues. Germline values: CDR1 LNHDA, CDR2 SQIVND (reference sequence). In nucleotides, the CDR3 is TGTGCCAGTAGTAGGGACAGGGGGTATTTTGGGGCCAACGTCCTGACTTTC. Amino acids: CASSRDRGYFGANVLTF.

This chain links TRBV6-1 with TRBJ2-7; 9 bases map to TRBD1. Germline trimming cut 8 bases from V and 3 bases from J; bases unmatched to any gene: 5. CDR3 length equals 13 residues. The germline V gene has CDR1 MNHNS and CDR2 SASEGT. CDR3 sequence (DNA): TGTGCCAGCGGACAGGGGCCGTACTACGAGCAGTACTTC. As protein: CASGQGPYYEQYF.

V is TRBV9 and J is TRBJ2-1, with 7 bases that match TRBD2. Germline-derived CDR1 and CDR2 are SGDLS and YYNGEE. J was trimmed by 3 bases and V by 3 bases; bases with no gene match: 3. The CDR3 is 14 amino acids. CDR3 residues: CASSGWGGYNEQFF. CDR3 bases: TGTGCCAGCAGCGGGTGGGGGGGCTACAATGAGCAGTTCTTC.

This chain links TRBV6-5 with TRBJ1-5, with 7 nucleotides matching TRBD1. The CDR3 extends over 15 amino acids. The germline gives CDR1 MNHEY, CDR2 SVGAGI. J was trimmed by 2 bases and V by 5 bases; bases with no gene match: 6. CDR3 bases: TGTGCCAGCAGTCCCAACAGGGGTGGCAATCAGCCCCAGCATTTT. Its protein is CASSPNRGGNQPQHF.

In its sample, this clone was seen a few times. V and J are TRBV6-5 and TRBJ1-6; D remains unclear. This CDR3 is 14 amino acids long. V was shortened by 6 bases and J by 5 bases, with 11 bases between the two germline ends. Germline V CDR1 and CDR2: MNHEY, SVGAGI. CDR3 DNA sequence: TGTGCCAGCAGGGAGGTGGTGGATAATTCACCCCTCCACTTT. It codes for CASREVVDNSPLHF.

The chain is built from TRBV19 and TRBJ1-5; D may be TRBD1 (6 bases). The CDR3 runs to 12 residues. Trimming took 6 bases from V and 11 from J, leaving 14 bases between them. Germline V lookup: CDR1 LNHDA, CDR2 SQIVND (reference sequence). The CDR3 sequence is CASSQGLGSQHF. CDR3 DNA sequence: TGTGCCAGTAGCCAGGGGTTGGGGTCCCAGCATTTT.

This sequence joins TRBV30 and TRBJ1-1; D remains unclear. Germline V gives CDR1 GTSNPN, CDR2 SVGIG (reference sequence). This CDR3 region has 13 residues. The V end was cut by 2 bases, the J end by 0 bases, with 7 bases between. The CDR3 is CAWSLGLNTEAFF. In nucleotides, the CDR3 is TGTGCCTGGAGTCTTGGCCTGAACACTGAAGCTTTCTTT. Combining the CDR3 with reference TRBV30 and TRBJ1-1 gives the whole variable domain SQTIHQWPATLVQPVGSPLSLECTVEGTSNPNLYWYRQAAGRGLQLLFYSVGIGQISSEVPQNLSASRPQDRQFILSSKKLLLSDSGFYLCAWSLGLNTEAFFGQGTRLTVV.